This TCR beta chain was recovered during a study of spatial heterogeneity in lung cancer. Using its own MiXCR run on the 5' RACE reads, TCRdb lists one record per CDR3 protein. The repertoire has 16,000 or so distinct CDR3 sequences, roughly 7% of them found once; the top ten carry about 19%. This CDR3 region has 13 residues. The germline gives CDR1 KGHSH, CDR2 LQKENI. V dropped 1 base and J dropped 6 bases, with 8 bases sitting between them. Time point reported: sample taken at primary tumor resection. The donors were fewer than 80 patients with non-small cell lung cancer that was early-stage and untreated. This clonotype occurred many times. Its matching antigen is unknown. This beta chain is a stray sequence in a library constructed for alpha chains; its clone size is not meaningful. General study points: Mutation counts in tumors were tracked by counts of expanded intratumoral alpha and beta TCRs.

This specimen was lung tumor tissue, taken at surgery. This clonotype was sampled from a female donor with early-stage non-small cell lung cancer. The rearrangement uses TRBV18 and TRBJ2-3; no firm D call. The CDR3 DNA reads TGTGCCAGCTCACCACAGGGCAGGGATACGCAGTATTTT. It specifies CASSPQGRDTQYF.